This entry features one TCR beta chain sequence. The CDR3 extends over 15 amino acids. The germline gives CDR1 DFQATT, CDR2 SNEGSKA (reference sequence). V trimming: 3 bases; J trimming: 5 bases; junction bases outside the gene matches: 9. The data were obtained in a study of T-cell memory formation after mild COVID-19. TCRdb re-called the 5' RACE reads with MiXCR, one entry per CDR3 protein. The repertoire holds around 310,000 distinct CDR3 sequences, with around a fifth as singletons. The origin of this receptor is a man aged 18 to 35 who had mild COVID-19 (a few samples of this study predate the infection). Cell type and time point are not known. The sequenced sample consisted of PBMCs or a T cell subset sorted from them (not recorded which). V and J are TRBV20-1 and TRBJ2-3; the match to TRBD2 covers 9 bases. CDR3 in DNA: TGCAGTGCTAGTACGCGGGGGGGCCAGGTAGATACGCAGTATTTT. Translating gives CSASTRGGQVDTQYF.